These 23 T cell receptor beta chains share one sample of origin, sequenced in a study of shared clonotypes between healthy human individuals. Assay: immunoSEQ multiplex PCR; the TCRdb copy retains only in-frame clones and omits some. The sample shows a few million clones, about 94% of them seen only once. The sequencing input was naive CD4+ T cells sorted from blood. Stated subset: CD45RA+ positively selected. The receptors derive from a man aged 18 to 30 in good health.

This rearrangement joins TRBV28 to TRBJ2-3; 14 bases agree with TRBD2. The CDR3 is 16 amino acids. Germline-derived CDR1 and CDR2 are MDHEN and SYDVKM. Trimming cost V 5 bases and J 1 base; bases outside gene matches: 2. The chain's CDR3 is CASSGGLAGGTDTQYF. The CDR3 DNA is TGTGCCAGCAGTGGGGGACTAGCGGGAGGCACAGATACGCAGTATTTT.

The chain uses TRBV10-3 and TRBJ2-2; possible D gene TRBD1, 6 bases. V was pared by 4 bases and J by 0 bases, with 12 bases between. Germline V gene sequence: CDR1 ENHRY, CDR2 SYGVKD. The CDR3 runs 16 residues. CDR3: CAISVFGTTNTGELFF. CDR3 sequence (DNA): TGTGCCATCAGTGTTTTTGGGACAACGAACACCGGGGAGCTGTTTTTT.

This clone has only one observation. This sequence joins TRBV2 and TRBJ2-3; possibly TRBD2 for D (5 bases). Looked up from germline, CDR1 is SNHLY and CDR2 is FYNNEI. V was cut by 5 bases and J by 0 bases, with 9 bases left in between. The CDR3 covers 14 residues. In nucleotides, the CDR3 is TGTGCCAGCAGTTCTGAGCGGAGCACAGATACGCAGTATTTT. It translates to CASSSERSTDTQYF.

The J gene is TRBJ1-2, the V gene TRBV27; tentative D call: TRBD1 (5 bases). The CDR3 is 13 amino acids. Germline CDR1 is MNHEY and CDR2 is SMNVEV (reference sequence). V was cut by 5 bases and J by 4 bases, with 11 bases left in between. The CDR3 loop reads CASSRTRGYGYTF. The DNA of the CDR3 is TGTGCCAGCAGTCGGACTAGGGGCTATGGCTACACCTTC.

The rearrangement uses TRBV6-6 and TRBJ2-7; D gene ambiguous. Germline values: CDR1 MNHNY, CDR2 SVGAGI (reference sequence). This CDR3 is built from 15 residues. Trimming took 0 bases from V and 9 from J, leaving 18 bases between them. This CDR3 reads CASSYSQVLYVGQYF. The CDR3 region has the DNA TGTGCCAGCAGTTACTCTCAGGTCCTCTACGTGGGGCAGTACTTC.

CDR3 sequence reads: CASSEARPLPLSNQPQHF. CDR3 nucleotide sequence: TGTGCCAGCAGTGAAGCGAGGCCCCTCCCCCTTAGCAATCAGCCCCAGCATTTT. This sequence joins TRBV6-1 and TRBJ1-5; no clear D. Trimming took off 0 bases at V and 0 bases at J, with 15 bases between the two ends. The CDR3 extends over 18 amino acids. Germline lookup yields CDR1 MNHNS and CDR2 SASEGT.

In DNA form, the CDR3 reads TGTGCCAGCAGCACCGGGGAGGCCTATTCACCCCTCCACTTT. Residues: CASSTGEAYSPLHF. This chain uses TRBV5-6 with TRBJ1-6; the D is unclear. Deletions cut 4 bases from V and 8 bases from J, with 13 bases between. Germline values: CDR1 SGHDT, CDR2 YYEEEE. The length of the CDR3 is 14 residues.

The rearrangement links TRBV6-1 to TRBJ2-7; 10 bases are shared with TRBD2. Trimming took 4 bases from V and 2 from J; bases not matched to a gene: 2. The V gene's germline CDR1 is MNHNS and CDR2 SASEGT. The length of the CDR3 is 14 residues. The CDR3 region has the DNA TGTGCCAGCAGTGCACTAGCGGGGACCTACGAGCAGTACTTC. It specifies CASSALAGTYEQYF.

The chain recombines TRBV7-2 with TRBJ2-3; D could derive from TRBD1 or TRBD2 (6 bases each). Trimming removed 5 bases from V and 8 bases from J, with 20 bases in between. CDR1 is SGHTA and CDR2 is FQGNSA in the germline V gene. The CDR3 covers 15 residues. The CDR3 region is CASSLLGTRGGTQYF. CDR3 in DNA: TGTGCCAGCAGCCTCCTTGGGACAAGGGGAGGTACGCAGTATTTT.

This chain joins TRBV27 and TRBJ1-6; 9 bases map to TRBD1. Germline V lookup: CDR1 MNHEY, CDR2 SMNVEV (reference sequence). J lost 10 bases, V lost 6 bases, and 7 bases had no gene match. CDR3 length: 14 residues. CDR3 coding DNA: TGTGCCAGCAGCCCGGGACAGGGTACCTCACCCCTCCACTTT. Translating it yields CASSPGQGTSPLHF.

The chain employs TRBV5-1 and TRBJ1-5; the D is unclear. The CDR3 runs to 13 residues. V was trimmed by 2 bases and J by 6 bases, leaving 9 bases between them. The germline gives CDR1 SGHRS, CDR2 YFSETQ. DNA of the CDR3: TGCGCCAGCAGCTTCGAGGAGGGTCAGCCCCAGCATTTT. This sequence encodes CASSFEEGQPQHF.

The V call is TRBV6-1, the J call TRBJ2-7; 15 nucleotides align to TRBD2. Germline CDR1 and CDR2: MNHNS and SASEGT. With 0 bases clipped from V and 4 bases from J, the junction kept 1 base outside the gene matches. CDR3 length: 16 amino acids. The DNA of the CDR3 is TGTGCCAGCAGTGAAGCCGGGACTAGCGGGAGGTACGAGCAGTACTTC. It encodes CASSEAGTSGRYEQYF.

The CDR3 sequence: CATSTKTSGRVNEQFF. CDR3 bases: TGTGCCACCAGCACTAAGACTAGCGGGAGGGTAAATGAGCAGTTCTTC. The chain has TRBV15 and TRBJ2-1; 14 nucleotides line up with TRBD2. The V gene's germline CDR1 is LNHNV and CDR2 YYDKDF (reference sequence). V lost 4 bases to trimming and J lost 7 bases; unmatched junction nucleotides: 6. The CDR3 loop spans 16 amino acids.

In nucleotides, the CDR3 is TGTGCCAGCAGCTTAGTCGGGACACTTTCACCCCTCCACTTT. The encoded protein is CASSLVGTLSPLHF. The V gene is TRBV7-2, the J gene TRBJ1-6, with D possibly TRBD1 on 6 matching bases. The CDR3 runs to 14 residues. Germline V gene sequence: CDR1 SGHTA, CDR2 FQGNSA. V was trimmed by 1 base and J by 9 bases, leaving 10 bases between them.

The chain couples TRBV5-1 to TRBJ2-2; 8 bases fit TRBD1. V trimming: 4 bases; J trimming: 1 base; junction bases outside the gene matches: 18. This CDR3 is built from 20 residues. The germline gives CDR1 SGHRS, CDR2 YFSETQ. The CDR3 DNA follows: TGCGCCAGCAGCCTGCCCCAGGGGGCGAGTGGTTCAGGGAACACCGGGGAGCTGTTTTTT. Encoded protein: CASSLPQGASGSGNTGELFF.

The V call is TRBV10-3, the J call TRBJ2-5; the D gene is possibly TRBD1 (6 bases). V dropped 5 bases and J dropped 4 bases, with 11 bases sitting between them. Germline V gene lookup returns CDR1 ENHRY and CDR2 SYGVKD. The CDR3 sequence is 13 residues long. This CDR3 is CAISPGVRETQYF. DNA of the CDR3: TGTGCCATCAGTCCAGGGGTTCGAGAGACCCAGTACTTC.

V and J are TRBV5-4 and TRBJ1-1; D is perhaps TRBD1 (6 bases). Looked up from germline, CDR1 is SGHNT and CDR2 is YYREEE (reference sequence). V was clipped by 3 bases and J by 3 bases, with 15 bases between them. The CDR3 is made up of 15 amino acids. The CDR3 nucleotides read TGTGCCAGCAGCTATCCCCCAGGGGCGGACACTGAAGCTTTCTTT. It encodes CASSYPPGADTEAFF.

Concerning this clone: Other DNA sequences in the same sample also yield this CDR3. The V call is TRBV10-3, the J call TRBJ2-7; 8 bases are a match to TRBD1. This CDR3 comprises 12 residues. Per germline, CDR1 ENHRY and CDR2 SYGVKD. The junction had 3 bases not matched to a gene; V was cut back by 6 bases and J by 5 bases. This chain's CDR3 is CAIRGTGDEQYF. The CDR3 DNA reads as TGTGCCATCAGAGGGACAGGCGACGAGCAGTACTTC.

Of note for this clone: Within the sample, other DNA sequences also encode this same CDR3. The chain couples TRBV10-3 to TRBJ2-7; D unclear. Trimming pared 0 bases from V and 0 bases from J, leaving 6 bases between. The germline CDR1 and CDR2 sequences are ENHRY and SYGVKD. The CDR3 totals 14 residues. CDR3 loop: CAISESGISYEQYF. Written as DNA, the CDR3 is TGTGCCATCAGTGAGTCGGGCATCTCCTACGAGCAGTACTTC.

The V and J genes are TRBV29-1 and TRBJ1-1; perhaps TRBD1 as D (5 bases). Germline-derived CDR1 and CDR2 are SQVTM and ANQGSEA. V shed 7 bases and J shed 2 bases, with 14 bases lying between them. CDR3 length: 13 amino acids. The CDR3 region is CSALGQGNTEAFF. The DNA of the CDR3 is TGCAGCGCCCTAGGGCAGGGAAACACTGAAGCTTTCTTT.

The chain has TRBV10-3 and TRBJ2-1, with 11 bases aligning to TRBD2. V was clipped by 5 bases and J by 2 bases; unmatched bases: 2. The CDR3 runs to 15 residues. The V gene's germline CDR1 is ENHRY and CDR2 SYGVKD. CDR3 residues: CAISTSGGTYNEQFF. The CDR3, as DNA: TGTGCCATCAGTACTAGCGGGGGAACCTACAATGAGCAGTTCTTC.

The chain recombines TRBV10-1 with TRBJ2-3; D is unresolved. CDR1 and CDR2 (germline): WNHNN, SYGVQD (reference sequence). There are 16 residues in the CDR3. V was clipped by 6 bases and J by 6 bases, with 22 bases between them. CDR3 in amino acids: CASSQKVGFALDTQYF. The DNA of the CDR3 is TGCGCCAGCAGCCAGAAAGTGGGGTTTGCTTTGGATACGCAGTATTTT.

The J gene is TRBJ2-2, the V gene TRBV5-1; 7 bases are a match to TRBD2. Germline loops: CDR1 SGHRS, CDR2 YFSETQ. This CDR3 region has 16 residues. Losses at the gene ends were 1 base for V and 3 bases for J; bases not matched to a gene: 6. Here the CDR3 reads CASSLNAGVDTGELFF. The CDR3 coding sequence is TGCGCCAGCAGCTTGAATGCGGGAGTGGACACCGGGGAGCTGTTTTTT.